The 30 T cell receptor beta chains listed next were all sequenced from one sample in a study of cytomegalovirus exposure and HLA in healthy donors. PCR amplification relied on 60 Vbeta primers (plus 13 Jbeta primers). Measured with immunoSEQ multiplex PCR; TCRdb has only the in-frame clones, and not every one. Here the sample spans tens of thousands of clones, just under 85% being singletons. The sequenced material came from PBMCs. Source of these receptors: a man aged 50 to 60 in good health and CMV-seronegative.

This chain connects TRBV6-5 to TRBJ1-6; TRBD1 might be the D (5 bases). CDR1 MNHEY and CDR2 SVGAGI come from the germline V gene. CDR3 length: 14 residues. V lost 6 bases, J lost 10 bases, and 16 bases lay in between. The CDR3 nucleotides are TGTGCCAGCAGCCCGCGGGGGGATGGCTCACCCCTCCACTTT. It encodes CASSPRGDGSPLHF.

The gene calls are TRBV14 and TRBJ1-3; D possibly corresponds to TRBD1 (5 bases). V dropped 4 bases and J dropped 3 bases, with 16 bases sitting between them. The length of the CDR3 is 16 residues. In germline, CDR1 is SGHDN, CDR2 FVKESK. The CDR3 DNA sequence: TGTGCCAGCAGCCGACCCGGGGGAGGTGGTGGAAACACCATATATTTT. Amino acid sequence: CASSRPGGGGGNTIYF. Full variable domain (outside the CDR3, taken from reference TRBV14 and TRBJ1-3): EAGVTQFPSHSVIEKGQTVTLRCDPISGHDNLYWYRRVMGKEIKFLLHFVKESKQDESGMPNNRFLAERTGGTYSTLKVQPAELEDSGVYFCASSRPGGGGGNTIYFGEGSWLTVV.

The V call is TRBV2, the J call TRBJ1-4; possibly TRBD1 for D (5 bases). Per germline, CDR1 SNHLY and CDR2 FYNNEI. The CDR3 contains 17 residues. V was pared by 1 base and J by 1 base, with 13 bases between. CDR3 in amino acids: CASSEESGGRTNEKLFF. CDR3 nucleotides: TGTGCCAGCAGTGAAGAGTCGGGGGGAAGAACTAATGAAAAACTGTTTTTT.

This chain joins TRBV19 and TRBJ1-2; possible D gene TRBD1, 6 bases. The CDR3 contains 14 residues. CDR1 is LNHDA and CDR2 is SQIVND in the germline V gene (reference sequence). V lost 1 base and J lost 6, with 12 bases in between. The CDR3 sequence: CASSIAPQGNGYTF. DNA for the CDR3: TGTGCCAGTAGTATAGCCCCCCAGGGGAATGGCTACACCTTC.

Here the CDR3 reads CASSAKAGTGGEQYF. In DNA form, the CDR3 reads TGTGCCAGCAGCGCGAAGGCCGGGACAGGGGGAGAGCAGTACTTC. The chain joins TRBV9 to TRBJ2-7; 11 bases agree with TRBD1. V lost 3 bases to trimming and J lost 7 bases; unmatched junction nucleotides: 9. Per the germline V gene, CDR1 is SGDLS and CDR2 is YYNGEE. The CDR3 loop spans 15 amino acids.

J is TRBJ2-1 and V is TRBV5-4; D is perhaps TRBD2 (5 bases). The CDR3 has 15 amino acids. Germline V lookup: CDR1 SGHNT, CDR2 YYREEE (reference sequence). Deletions cut 0 bases from V and 0 bases from J, with 7 bases between. Written as DNA, the CDR3 is TGTGCCAGCAGCTTGGCGGGAAGCTCCTACAATGAGCAGTTCTTC. It encodes CASSLAGSSYNEQFF.

This clone was observed once. V gene TRBV19 combines with J gene TRBJ1-5; tentative D call: TRBD1 (5 bases). Trimming removed 4 bases from V and 4 bases from J, with 8 bases in between. Germline CDR1 and CDR2: LNHDA and SQIVND (reference sequence). There are 13 residues in the CDR3. CDR3 nucleotides: TGTGCCAGTAGTAACAGGCCGAATCAGCCCCAGCATTTT. It yields the protein CASSNRPNQPQHF.

This chain links TRBV7-9 with TRBJ1-1, with 9 bases identical to TRBD1. V dropped 4 bases and J dropped 11; count of bases not matched to a gene: 11. CDR3 length: 14 residues. Germline lookup yields CDR1 SEHNR and CDR2 FQNEAQ (reference sequence). CDR3 nucleotides: TGTGCCAGCAGCTCCCCCGGGACAGGGACTCGGGCTTTCTTT. Its translation: CASSSPGTGTRAFF.

V is TRBV6-1 and J is TRBJ1-6, with a possible D match to TRBD1 (6 bases). The V end lost 3 bases, the J end lost 5 bases, and 8 bases lay between the germline ends. The CDR3 spans 14 residues. The germline V gene encodes CDR1 MNHNS and CDR2 SASEGT. The CDR3 DNA is TGTGCCAGCAGTGATCGACAGGATAATTCACCCCTCCACTTT. Translation: CASSDRQDNSPLHF.

The chain employs TRBV5-8 and TRBJ2-2; 12 bases are shared with TRBD1. V lost 4 bases, J lost 10 bases, and 8 bases stayed unmatched. Germline V CDR1 and CDR2: SGHTS, YDEGEE. This CDR3 is built from 15 residues. The CDR3 region is CASSAGTGGAEELFF. The CDR3 region has the DNA TGTGCCAGCAGCGCCGGGACAGGGGGCGCAGAGGAGCTGTTTTTT. Based on the CDR3 plus reference TRBV5-8 and TRBJ2-2, the full variable domain is EAGVTQSPTHLIKTRGQQATLRCSPISGHTSVYWYQQALGLGLQFLLWYDEGEERNRGNFPPRFSGRQFPNYSSELNVNALELEDSALYLCASSAGTGGAEELFFGEGSRLTVL.

The chain uses TRBV28 and TRBJ2-7, with 7 bases lining up with TRBD1. Trimming at V came to 8 bases and at J to 7 bases, leaving 5 bases not matched to a gene. CDR1 is MDHEN and CDR2 is SYDVKM in the germline V gene. The CDR3 runs to 11 residues. CDR3 in amino acids: CASHRGWEQYF. DNA for the CDR3: TGTGCCAGCCACAGGGGATGGGAGCAGTACTTC.

This chain links TRBV5-1 with TRBJ2-5, with TRBD2 matching 13 bases. Unmatched junction bases numbered 5, after V lost 4 bases and J lost 2 bases. The CDR3 is made up of 16 amino acids. Looked up from germline, CDR1 is SGHRS and CDR2 is YFSETQ. The CDR3 DNA reads TGCGCCAGCAGCGCCCGGACTAGCGGGGGACAAGAGACCCAGTACTTC. Amino acids: CASSARTSGGQETQYF.

The V and J genes are TRBV27 and TRBJ2-1; 9 bases agree with TRBD1. Trimming at V came to 3 bases and at J to 0 bases, leaving 6 bases not matched to a gene. This CDR3 is built from 17 residues. CDR1 MNHEY and CDR2 SMNVEV come from the germline V gene (reference sequence). As DNA, the CDR3 is TGTGCCAGCAGTTTTATACAGGGGGCTAGCTCCTACAATGAGCAGTTCTTC. This translates into CASSFIQGASSYNEQFF.

The chain is built from TRBV7-9 and TRBJ1-5, with a possible D match to TRBD1 (5 bases). The CDR3 runs to 19 residues. V lost 5 bases and J 0 bases, leaving 23 bases between the germline ends. Germline lookup yields CDR1 SEHNR and CDR2 FQNEAQ (reference sequence). The CDR3 DNA reads as TGTGCCAGCAGCCGCTGGGGATCAGGGCGGGAGGCTAGCAATCAGCCCCAGCATTTT. This encodes CASSRWGSGREASNQPQHF.

This clone was picked up a small number of times. The rearrangement uses TRBV5-1 and TRBJ2-7; maybe TRBD1 (6 bases). The V gene lost 4 bases and the J gene lost 4 bases, with 12 bases spanning the gap. Germline V gives CDR1 SGHRS, CDR2 YFSETQ. The CDR3 has 13 residues. The CDR3 DNA reads as TGCGCCAGCAGCCTGGACAGCATTTACGAGCAGTACTTC. Its translation is CASSLDSIYEQYF.

The chain is built from TRBV6-6 and TRBJ1-5, with a tentative D call TRBD1 (5 bases). V lost 1 base, J lost 7 bases, and 8 bases lay in between. This CDR3 has 13 amino acids. Germline V gives CDR1 MNHNY, CDR2 SVGAGI (reference sequence). CDR3 loop: CASSYLGGQPQHF. The CDR3 nucleotides are TGTGCCAGCAGTTACTTGGGGGGACAGCCCCAGCATTTT.

This rearrangement joins TRBV5-5 to TRBJ2-7; 9 bases are shared with TRBD1. V dropped 4 bases and J dropped 5; count of bases not matched to a gene: 7. Germline loops: CDR1 SGHKS, CDR2 YYEKEE (reference sequence). This CDR3 has 14 amino acids. CDR3 coding DNA: TGTGCCAGCAGCGATGGGACAGGGCCCCACGAGCAGTACTTC. Protein product: CASSDGTGPHEQYF.

The V and J genes are TRBV9 and TRBJ2-2; 7 bases align to TRBD2. The CDR3 sequence is 17 residues long. Trimming at V came to 3 bases and at J to 0 bases, leaving 8 bases not matched to a gene. In germline, CDR1 is SGDLS, CDR2 YYNGEE. The CDR3 sequence is CASSGGGALTNTGELFF. CDR3 coding DNA: TGTGCCAGCAGCGGGGGAGGGGCCCTAACGAACACCGGGGAGCTGTTTTTT.

For the CDR3, the DNA is TGTGCCAGCAGTTACGATCCCTCAGGGGGTTCACCCCTCCACTTT. Its translation is CASSYDPSGGSPLHF. The chain recombines TRBV6-6 with TRBJ1-6; TRBD1 aligns across 7 bases. V trimming: 2 bases; J trimming: 9 bases; junction bases outside the gene matches: 7. Germline V gives CDR1 MNHNY, CDR2 SVGAGI (reference sequence). This CDR3 region has 15 residues.

This clone was seen only once. V usage is TRBV16 and J usage is TRBJ1-6; possible D gene TRBD1, 6 bases. V gave up 0 bases and J gave up 12 bases, with 12 bases separating them. The CDR3 has 14 amino acids. Germline V gives CDR1 KGHSY, CDR2 FQNENV. The CDR3 protein is CASSQSVSQGPLHF. The CDR3 DNA reads TGTGCCAGCAGCCAATCAGTTTCACAGGGACCCCTCCACTTT. The whole variable domain, remainder taken from reference TRBV16 and TRBJ1-6, is GEEVAQTPKHLVRGEGQKAKLYCAPIKGHSYVFWYQQVLKNEFKFLISFQNENVFDETGMPKERFSAKCLPNSPCSLEIQATKLEDSAVYFCASSQSVSQGPLHFGNGTRLTVT.

The chain uses TRBV19 and TRBJ1-5; TRBD1 matches 8 bases. J was trimmed by 6 bases and V by 4 bases; bases with no gene match: 11. Germline CDR1 and CDR2: LNHDA and SQIVND (reference sequence). This CDR3 comprises 16 residues. CDR3 bases: TGTGCCAGTAGTACCTCCCAGGGGGCGCGGGGTCAGCCCCAGCATTTT. Protein product: CASSTSQGARGQPQHF.

V gene TRBV6-5 combines with J gene TRBJ1-5, with D possibly being TRBD1 (6 bases). This CDR3 has 12 amino acids. The V end was cut by 10 bases, the J end by 3 bases, with 10 bases between. Germline loops: CDR1 MNHEY, CDR2 SVGAGI. CDR3 region: CATGQINQPQHF. CDR3 DNA sequence: TGTGCCACCGGACAGATCAATCAGCCCCAGCATTTT.

The V and J genes are TRBV7-7 and TRBJ2-5; 10 positions match TRBD1. Unmatched junction bases numbered 8, after V lost 5 bases and J lost 2 bases. The CDR3 runs 16 residues. Germline values: CDR1 SSHAT, CDR2 FNYEAQ (reference sequence). CDR3 bases: TGTGCCAGCAGCGAACGGGACAGGGGAGGTCAAGAGACCCAGTACTTC. Its translation is CASSERDRGGQETQYF.

V usage is TRBV2 and J usage is TRBJ2-7; 7 bases are a match to TRBD2. The CDR3 is 13 amino acids. Germline V CDR1 and CDR2: SNHLY, FYNNEI. With V trimmed by 2 bases and J by 4 bases, 2 bases remained unmatched. CDR3 coding DNA: TGTGCCAGCAGTGAACTAGCGGCTTACGAGCAGTACTTC. This encodes CASSELAAYEQYF.

The gene calls are TRBV19 and TRBJ1-2; D unresolved. Trimming pared 5 bases from V and 8 bases from J, leaving 18 bases between. The CDR3 spans 14 residues. Germline CDR1 reads LNHDA; CDR2 reads SQIVND (reference sequence). CDR3: CASSEGRSFGGYTF. The CDR3 DNA follows: TGTGCCAGTAGTGAGGGCCGCTCCTTCGGGGGCTACACCTTC.

The V and J genes are TRBV10-3 and TRBJ1-2; 9 nucleotides agree with TRBD1. Germline lookup yields CDR1 ENHRY and CDR2 SYGVKD. This CDR3 comprises 13 residues. V dropped 10 bases and J dropped 3; count of bases not matched to a gene: 6. The CDR3 DNA follows: TGTGCCACTTTACAGGGGGCGGACTATGGCTACACCTTC. It codes for CATLQGADYGYTF.

This clone has only one observation. This rearrangement joins TRBV19 to TRBJ2-2, with 7 bases lining up with TRBD2. This CDR3 has 15 amino acids. Germline V CDR1 and CDR2: LNHDA, SQIVND (reference sequence). With 3 bases clipped from V and 3 bases from J, the junction kept 4 bases outside the gene matches. The DNA of the CDR3 is TGTGCCAGTAGTATGGGGGGGACCTACACCGGGGAGCTGTTTTTT. The encoded protein is CASSMGGTYTGELFF.

The J gene is TRBJ2-7, the V gene TRBV23-1; 8 nucleotides match TRBD1. TRBV23-1 is an open reading frame, and its role is uncertain. Trimming at V came to 8 bases and at J to 3 bases, leaving 9 bases not matched to a gene. The CDR3 is 14 amino acids. CDR3 in amino acids: CASPQTGEDYEQYF. The CDR3 coding sequence is TGCGCCAGCCCGCAGACAGGGGAGGACTACGAGCAGTACTTC.

The chain has TRBV2 and TRBJ2-3; 10 bases fit TRBD2. This CDR3 has 17 amino acids. V lost 8 bases, J lost 2 bases, and 13 bases stayed unmatched. Per germline, CDR1 SNHLY and CDR2 FYNNEI. CDR3 nucleotides: TGTGCCAGCGACCGTGCTAGCGGGGGACCTAACACAGATACGCAGTATTTT. Encoded protein: CASDRASGGPNTDTQYF.

This clone was seen a single time. The gene calls are TRBV5-1 and TRBJ1-1; no clear D. V was cut by 1 base and J by 0 bases, with 13 bases left in between. This CDR3 comprises 16 residues. CDR1 and CDR2 from the germline V gene are SGHRS and YFSETQ. Here the CDR3 reads CASSLSRGEMNTEAFF. The DNA of the CDR3 is TGCGCCAGCAGCTTGTCTAGAGGCGAGATGAACACTGAAGCTTTCTTT.